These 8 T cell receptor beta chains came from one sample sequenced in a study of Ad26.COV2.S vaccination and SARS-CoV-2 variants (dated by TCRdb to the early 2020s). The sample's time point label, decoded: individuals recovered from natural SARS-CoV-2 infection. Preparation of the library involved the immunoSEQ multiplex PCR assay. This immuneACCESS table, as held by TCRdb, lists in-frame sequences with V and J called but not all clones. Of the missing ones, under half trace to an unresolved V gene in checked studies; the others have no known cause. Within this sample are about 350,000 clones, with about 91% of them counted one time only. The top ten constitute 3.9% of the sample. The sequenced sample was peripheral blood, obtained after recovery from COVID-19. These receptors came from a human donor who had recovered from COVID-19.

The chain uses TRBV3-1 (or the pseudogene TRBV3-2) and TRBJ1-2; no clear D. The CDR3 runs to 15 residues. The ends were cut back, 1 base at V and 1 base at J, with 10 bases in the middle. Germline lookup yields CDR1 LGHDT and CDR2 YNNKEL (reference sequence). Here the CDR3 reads CASSQGPRNNYGYTF. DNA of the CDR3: TGTGCCAGCAGCCAAGGACCCAGAAATAACTATGGCTACACCTTC.

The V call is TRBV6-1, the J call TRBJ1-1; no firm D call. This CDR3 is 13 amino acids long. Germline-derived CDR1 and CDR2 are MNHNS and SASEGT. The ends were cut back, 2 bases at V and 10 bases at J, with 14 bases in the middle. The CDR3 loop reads CASSEWSSLGAFF. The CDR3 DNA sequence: TGTGCCAGCAGTGAATGGTCTAGTCTGGGAGCTTTCTTT.

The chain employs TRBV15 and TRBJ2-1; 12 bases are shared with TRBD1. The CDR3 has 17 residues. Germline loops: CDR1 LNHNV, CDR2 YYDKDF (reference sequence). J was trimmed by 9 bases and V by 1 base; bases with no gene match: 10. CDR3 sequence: CATSRAPPGQGASEQFF. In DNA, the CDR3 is TGTGCCACCAGCAGAGCCCCTCCGGGACAGGGGGCAAGTGAGCAGTTCTTC.

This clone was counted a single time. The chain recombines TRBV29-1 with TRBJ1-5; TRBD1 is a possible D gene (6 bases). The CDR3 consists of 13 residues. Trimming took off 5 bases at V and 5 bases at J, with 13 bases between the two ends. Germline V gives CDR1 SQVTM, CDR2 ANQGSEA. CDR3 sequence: CSVQPSGDQPQHF. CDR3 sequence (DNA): TGCAGCGTTCAGCCGTCAGGGGATCAGCCCCAGCATTTT.

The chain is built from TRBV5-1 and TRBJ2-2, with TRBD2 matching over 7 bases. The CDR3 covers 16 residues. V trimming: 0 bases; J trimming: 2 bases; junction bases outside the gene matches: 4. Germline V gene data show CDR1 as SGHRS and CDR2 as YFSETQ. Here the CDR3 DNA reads TGCGCCAGCAGCTTGGGAAGCGGGATAAACACCGGGGAGCTGTTTTTT. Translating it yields CASSLGSGINTGELFF.

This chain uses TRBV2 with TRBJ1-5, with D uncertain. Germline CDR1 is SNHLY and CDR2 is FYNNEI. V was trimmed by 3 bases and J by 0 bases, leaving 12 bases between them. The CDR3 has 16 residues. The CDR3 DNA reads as TGTGCCAGCAGTGAGGGCGGAGGAAATAGCAATCAGCCCCAGCATTTT. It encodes CASSEGGGNSNQPQHF.

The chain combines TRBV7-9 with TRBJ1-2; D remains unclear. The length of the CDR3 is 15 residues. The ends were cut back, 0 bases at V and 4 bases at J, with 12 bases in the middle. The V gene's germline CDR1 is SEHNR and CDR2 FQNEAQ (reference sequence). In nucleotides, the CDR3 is TGTGCCAGCAGCTTAGCGGTCGATCACCCCTATGGCTACACCTTC. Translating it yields CASSLAVDHPYGYTF.

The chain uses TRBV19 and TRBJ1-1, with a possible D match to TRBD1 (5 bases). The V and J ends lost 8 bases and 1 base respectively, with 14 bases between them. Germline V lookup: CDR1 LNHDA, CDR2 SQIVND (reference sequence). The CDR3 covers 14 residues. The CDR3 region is CASFPPQGNTEAFF. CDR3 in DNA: TGTGCCAGTTTCCCCCCCCAGGGGAACACTGAAGCTTTCTTT.